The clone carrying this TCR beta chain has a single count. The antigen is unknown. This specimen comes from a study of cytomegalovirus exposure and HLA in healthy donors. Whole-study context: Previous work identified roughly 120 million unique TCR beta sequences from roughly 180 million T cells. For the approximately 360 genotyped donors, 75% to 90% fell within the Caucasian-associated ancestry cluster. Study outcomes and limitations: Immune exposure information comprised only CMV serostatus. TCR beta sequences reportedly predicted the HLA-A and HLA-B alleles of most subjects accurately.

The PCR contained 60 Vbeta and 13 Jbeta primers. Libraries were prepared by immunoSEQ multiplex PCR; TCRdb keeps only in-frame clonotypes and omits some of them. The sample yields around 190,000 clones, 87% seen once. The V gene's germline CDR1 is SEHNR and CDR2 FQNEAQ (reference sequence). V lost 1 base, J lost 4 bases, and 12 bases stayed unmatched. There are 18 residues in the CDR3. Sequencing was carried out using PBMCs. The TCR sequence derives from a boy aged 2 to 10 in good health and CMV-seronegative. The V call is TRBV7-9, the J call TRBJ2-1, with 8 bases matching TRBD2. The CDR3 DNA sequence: TGTGCCAGCAGCTTAGTTGTCGGGAAGCGGGGGTATTACAATGAGCAGTTCTTC. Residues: CASSLVVGKRGYYNEQFF.